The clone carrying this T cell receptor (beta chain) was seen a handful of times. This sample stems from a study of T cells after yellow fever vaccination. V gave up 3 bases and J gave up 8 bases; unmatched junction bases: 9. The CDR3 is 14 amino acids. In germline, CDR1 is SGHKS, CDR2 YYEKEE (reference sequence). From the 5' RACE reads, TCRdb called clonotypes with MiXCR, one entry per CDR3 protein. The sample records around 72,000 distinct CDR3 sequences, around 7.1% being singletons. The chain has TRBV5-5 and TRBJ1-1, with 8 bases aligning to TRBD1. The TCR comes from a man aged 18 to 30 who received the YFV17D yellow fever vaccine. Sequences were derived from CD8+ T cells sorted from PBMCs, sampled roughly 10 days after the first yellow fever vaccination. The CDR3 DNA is TGTGCCAGCAGCTCCGGACAGGGCGGGACCGAAGCTTTCTTT. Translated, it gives CASSSGQGGTEAFF.